The clone carrying this T cell receptor beta chain appeared a few times. Its antigen is currently unknown. This sample is drawn from a study of T cells after yellow fever vaccination. Study results and limitations: From the bulk population, abundant clonotypes could contaminate and appear within FACS-sorted repertoires.

V was pared by 5 bases and J by 0 bases, with 11 bases between. The CDR3 sequence is 15 residues long. Germline CDR1 is SEHNR and CDR2 is FQNEAQ (reference sequence). Template-switching 5'RACE yielded the TCR cDNA; a universal primer site and UMIs were added in the process. In TCRdb, the 5' RACE reads were re-called with MiXCR into one record per CDR3 protein. The sample contains some 350,000 distinct CDR3 sequences, under 5% of which appear only once. The chain links TRBV7-9 to TRBJ1-5, with TRBD1 as a possible D gene (5 bases). Source: PBMCs, taken 5 days after the yellow fever booster vaccination. The receptor's source is a young man who received the YFV17D yellow fever vaccine. CDR3: CASSIRQYSNQPQHF. The DNA of the CDR3 is TGTGCCAGCAGCATTAGACAGTATAGCAATCAGCCCCAGCATTTT.